Listed below are T cell receptor beta chains from one sample, sequenced in a study of identical twins. Via MiXCR, TCRdb re-called the 5' RACE reads, giving one row per CDR3 protein. The data show 520,000 or so distinct CDR3 sequences, around 20% seen once. These sequences were also reported in another study, on T cells expressing NK-cell markers.

The sample consisted of CD4+ T cells sorted from blood. Receptors were obtained from a woman between 18 and 30 years old in good health. Both conserved end residues are part of each CDR3. Each record gives: D gene, clone size, V gene, J gene, CDR3 DNA, CDR3 protein. The D gene is left open where the match is weak. The size of a clone is reported for some rows only, either as once, few or many, or as a class for expanded clones.

D gene: -; clone size: few; V gene: TRBV5-1; J gene: TRBJ2-7; CDR3 DNA: TGCGCCAGCAGCTTCCAAGCCCACTACGAGCAGTACTTC; CDR3 protein: CASSFQAHYEQYF
D gene: -; clone size: -; V gene: TRBV7-2; J gene: TRBJ1-3; CDR3 DNA: TGTGCCAGCAGCTTCCCAGGAGCCTGGAGCAACACCATATATTTT; CDR3 protein: CASSFPGAWSNTIYF
D gene: TRBD1; clone size: few; V gene: TRBV20-1; J gene: TRBJ2-7; CDR3 DNA: TGCAGTGCTAGACGGACAGGGGCCTACGAGCAGTACTTC; CDR3 protein: CSARRTGAYEQYF
D gene: -; clone size: -; V gene: TRBV14; J gene: TRBJ2-2; CDR3 DNA: TGTGCCAGCAGCCAAGTTCGAGACACCGGGGAGCTGTTTTTT; CDR3 protein: CASSQVRDTGELFF
D gene: -; clone size: -; V gene: TRBV11-2; J gene: TRBJ2-3; CDR3 DNA: TGTGCCAGCAGCTTAGAACGTAGGGCTAGCGCTCAGACAGATACGCAGTATTTT; CDR3 protein: CASSLERRASAQTDTQYF
D gene: TRBD1; clone size: -; V gene: TRBV6-6; J gene: TRBJ1-1; CDR3 DNA: TGTGCCAGTAAACAGGGGGATCACACTGAAGCTTTCTTT; CDR3 protein: CASKQGDHTEAFF
D gene: TRBD2; clone size: few; V gene: TRBV6-2/TRBV6-3; J gene: TRBJ2-3; CDR3 DNA: TGTGCCAGCAGTTACTCGAAGGCGGGGGGTTCTGATACGCAGTATTTT; CDR3 protein: CASSYSKAGGSDTQYF
D gene: -; clone size: -; V gene: TRBV15; J gene: TRBJ2-7; CDR3 DNA: TGTGCCACCAGCAGAGAAATGGGGGTTTACGAGCAGTACTTC; CDR3 protein: CATSREMGVYEQYF
D gene: -; clone size: -; V gene: TRBV6-1; J gene: TRBJ1-2; CDR3 DNA: TGTGCCAGCAGTGAAGCGGGATATTCTGGCTATGGCTACACCTTC; CDR3 protein: CASSEAGYSGYGYTF
D gene: -; clone size: many; V gene: TRBV5-5; J gene: TRBJ2-7; CDR3 DNA: TGTGCCAGCAGCGAATTAACGGGACTCACCTACGAGCAGTACTTC; CDR3 protein: CASSELTGLTYEQYF
D gene: -; clone size: -; V gene: TRBV29-1; J gene: TRBJ2-3; CDR3 DNA: TGCAGCGTTTCAAGTTTGTCAGATACGCAGTATTTT; CDR3 protein: CSVSSLSDTQYF
D gene: -; clone size: few; V gene: TRBV5-1; J gene: TRBJ1-1; CDR3 DNA: TGCGCCAGCAGCTTGGGCTCGGTGAACACTGAAGCTTTCTTT; CDR3 protein: CASSLGSVNTEAFF
D gene: -; clone size: -; V gene: TRBV5-1; J gene: TRBJ1-1; CDR3 DNA: TGCGCCAGCAGCTTGGGCAGGGGAGACACTGAAGCTTTCTTT; CDR3 protein: CASSLGRGDTEAFF
D gene: -; clone size: -; V gene: TRBV6-5; J gene: TRBJ1-5; CDR3 DNA: TGTGCCAGCAGTTACAACGGCAGGGACTATCAGCCCCAGCATTTT; CDR3 protein: CASSYNGRDYQPQHF
D gene: -; clone size: -; V gene: TRBV30; J gene: TRBJ2-2; CDR3 DNA: TGTGCCTGGAATGGGCAGCTACTGAACACCGGGGAGCTGTTTTTT; CDR3 protein: CAWNGQLLNTGELFF
D gene: TRBD1; clone size: -; V gene: TRBV7-9; J gene: TRBJ2-3; CDR3 DNA: TGTGCCAGCAGCCTTGCTTCAGACAGGGGGCTTACAGATACGCAGTATTTT; CDR3 protein: CASSLASDRGLTDTQYF
D gene: TRBD1; clone size: few; V gene: TRBV20-1; J gene: TRBJ2-7; CDR3 DNA: TGCAGTGCTCTGGACAGGGGTGGTTACGAGCAGTACTTC; CDR3 protein: CSALDRGGYEQYF
D gene: TRBD1; clone size: -; V gene: TRBV7-2; J gene: TRBJ2-7; CDR3 DNA: TGTGCCAGCAGCTACCTACAGGGGGATACCTACGAGCAGTACTTC; CDR3 protein: CASSYLQGDTYEQYF
D gene: -; clone size: few; V gene: TRBV5-1; J gene: TRBJ1-4; CDR3 DNA: TGCGCCAGCAGCTTTGGGTACCGGGACGAGAGTGAAAAACTGTTTTTT; CDR3 protein: CASSFGYRDESEKLFF
D gene: -; clone size: many; V gene: TRBV7-2; J gene: TRBJ2-3; CDR3 DNA: TGTGCCAGCAGCTTAGGGGGGGCCGCAGATACGCAGTATTTT; CDR3 protein: CASSLGGAADTQYF
D gene: -; clone size: few; V gene: TRBV7-2; J gene: TRBJ1-3; CDR3 DNA: TGTGCCAGCAGCTTTGGGGGGGGATACTCTGGAAACACCATATATTTT; CDR3 protein: CASSFGGGYSGNTIYF
D gene: -; clone size: -; V gene: TRBV20-1; J gene: TRBJ2-7; CDR3 DNA: TGCAGTGCTAGACCCCCGGCTAGCCTATACGAGCAGTACTTC; CDR3 protein: CSARPPASLYEQYF
D gene: TRBD2; clone size: -; V gene: TRBV20-1; J gene: TRBJ2-3; CDR3 DNA: TGCAGTGCTCTCACGGGACTAGCGGGAGCAGATACGCAGTATTTT; CDR3 protein: CSALTGLAGADTQYF